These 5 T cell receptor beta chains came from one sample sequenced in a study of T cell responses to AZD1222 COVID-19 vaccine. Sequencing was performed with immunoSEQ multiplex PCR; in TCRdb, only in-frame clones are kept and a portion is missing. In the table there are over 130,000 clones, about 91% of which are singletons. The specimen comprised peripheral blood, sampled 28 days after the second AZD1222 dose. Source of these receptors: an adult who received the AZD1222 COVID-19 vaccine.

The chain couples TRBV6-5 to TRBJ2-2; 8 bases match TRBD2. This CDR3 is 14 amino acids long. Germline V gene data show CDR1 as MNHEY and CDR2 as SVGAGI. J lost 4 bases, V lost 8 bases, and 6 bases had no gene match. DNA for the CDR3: TGTGCCAGCCGACGGGAGGGAACCACCGGGGAGCTGTTTTTT. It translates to CASRREGTTGELFF.

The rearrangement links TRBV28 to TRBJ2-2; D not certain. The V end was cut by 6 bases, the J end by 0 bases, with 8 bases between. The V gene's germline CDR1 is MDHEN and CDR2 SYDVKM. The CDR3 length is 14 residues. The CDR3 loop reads CASRLHTNTGELFF. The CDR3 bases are TGTGCCAGCAGGTTACACACGAACACCGGGGAGCTGTTTTTT. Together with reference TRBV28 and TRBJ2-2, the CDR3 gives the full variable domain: DVKVTQSSRYLVKRTGEKVFLECVQDMDHENMFWYRQDPGLGLRLIYFSYDVKMKEKGDIPEGYSVSREKKERFSLILESASTNQTSMYLCASRLHTNTGELFFGEGSRLTVL.

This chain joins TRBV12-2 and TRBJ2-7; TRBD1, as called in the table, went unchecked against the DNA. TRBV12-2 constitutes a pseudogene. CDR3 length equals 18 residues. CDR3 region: CASRLGAVRGPLDSEQYF. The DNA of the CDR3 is TGTGCAAGTCGCTTGGGGGCCGTAAGGGGCCCCTTAGACTCCGAGCAGTACTTC.

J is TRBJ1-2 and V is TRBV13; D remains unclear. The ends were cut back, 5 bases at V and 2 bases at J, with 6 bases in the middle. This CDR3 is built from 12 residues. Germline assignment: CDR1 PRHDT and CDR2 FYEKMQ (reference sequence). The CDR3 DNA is TGTGCCAGCAGCCCCCGAAACTATGGCTACACCTTC. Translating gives CASSPRNYGYTF.

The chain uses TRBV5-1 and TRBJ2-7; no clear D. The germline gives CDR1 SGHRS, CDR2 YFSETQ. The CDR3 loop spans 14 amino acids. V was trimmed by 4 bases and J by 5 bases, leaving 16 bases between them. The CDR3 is CASSPVKGVNEQYF. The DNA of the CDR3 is TGCGCCAGCAGCCCCGTTAAGGGCGTCAACGAGCAGTACTTC. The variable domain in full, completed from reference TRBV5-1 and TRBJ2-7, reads KAGVTQTPRYLIKTRGQQVTLSCSPISGHRSVSWYQQTPGQGLQFLFEYFSETQRNKGNFPGRFSGRQFSNSRSEMNVSTLELGDSALYLCASSPVKGVNEQYFGPGTRLTVT.